Described below is a single T cell receptor beta chain sequence and its context. The length of the CDR3 is 14 residues. Germline CDR1 and CDR2: MNHEY and SVGAGI. V was shortened by 4 bases and J by 2 bases, with 12 bases between the two germline ends. This record belongs to a study of shared clonotypes between healthy human individuals. Study processing details: Owing to the provision of junction-only sequences devoid of quality scores by immunoSEQ, filtering differed. Sequencing used immunoSEQ multiplex PCR; TCRdb keeps in-frame clones, though not all of them. V, J and clone size are taken as reported in that table, and D and trimming were inferred from the DNA itself. The sample has millions of clones, roughly 94% seen once; the top ten hold 0.1% to 0.15%.

What was sequenced was naive CD4+ T cells sorted from blood. Documented subset: CD45RA+ positively selected. This receptor was identified in a man aged 18 to 29 in good health. This chain links TRBV6-5 with TRBJ2-7; weak D call: TRBD2 (5 bases). This CDR3 reads CASSSTGNTYEQYF. The DNA of the CDR3 is TGTGCCAGCAGTTCCACCGGGAATACCTACGAGCAGTACTTC.